The clone carrying this T cell receptor beta chain has only a few counts. Trimming shortened V by 3 bases and J by 4 bases, and 9 bases separated the two germline ends. CDR1 is MDHEN, CDR2 SYDVKM, per germline. The length of the CDR3 is 13 residues. In the original analysis: Estimation of nucleated cell counts was performed using reference gene primer amplification. Here immunoSEQ multiplex PCR was the method, and the copy in TCRdb shows in-frame clones only, minus some. V and J calls plus clone size are reproduced from that table; the DNA served to infer D and trimming. The sample records some 130,000 clones, about four fifths being singletons. The sample comes from a study of blood T cell repertoires in COVID-19. Across the study: Some COVID-19 samples were acute and others convalescent; all came from the United States, Italy and Spain. From T cells, B-cell-depleted T cells, or PBMCs came the material, which was cDNA or gDNA.

The sequenced material came from peripheral blood. The source is a woman aged 55-69 years with active or convalescent COVID-19. This chain links TRBV28 with TRBJ2-5; D gene uncertain. The CDR3 DNA follows: TGTGCCAGCAGTTTTCGGGTTCGAGAGACCCAGTACTTC. Encoded protein: CASSFRVRETQYF.